Listed here is a single T cell receptor (beta chain). Each sample came from a Caucasian adult donor living in Nashville, Tennessee. The assay was immunoSEQ multiplex PCR, and TCRdb's table has in-frame clones only and misses some. Counted here are roughly 500,000 clones, roughly 80% occurring once; the ten biggest clones make up about 12%. This sample was included in a study of shared clonotypes between healthy human individuals. Sequenced sample: PBMCs. The TCR originated in a woman in her forties in good health. Some clones in this sample may be carry-over from other donors' samples.

Here the CDR3 DNA reads TGTGCCAGCAGCCCGCTAGCGGGAGGCTCCTACAATGAGCAGTTCTTC. Its translation: CASSPLAGGSYNEQFF. The chain links TRBV7-9 to TRBJ2-1; 11 positions match TRBD2. V was pared by 5 bases and J by 0 bases, with 3 bases of the junction left unmatched. Germline assignment: CDR1 SEHNR and CDR2 FQNEAQ (reference sequence). CDR3 length: 16 residues.